This T cell receptor (beta chain) originates from a study of blood T cell repertoires in COVID-19. V was cut by 3 bases and J by 3 bases, with 12 bases left in between. In germline, CDR1 is MDHEN, CDR2 SYDVKM. The CDR3 spans 14 residues. Clones were read by immunoSEQ multiplex PCR, and TCRdb kept only the in-frame ones, dropping some. The sample lists around 500,000 clones; approximately 83% were seen once. This clonotype was obtained from a human donor in a cohort sampled during active COVID-19. The sequenced sample consisted of peripheral blood. The rearrangement joins TRBV28 to TRBJ2-7, with D possibly matching TRBD2 (5 bases). The CDR3 DNA reads as TGTGCCAGCAGTTTGGGAGACGCGCGCTACGAGCAGTACTTC. It translates to CASSLGDARYEQYF. Drawing the rest from reference TRBV28 and TRBJ2-7, the complete variable domain is DVKVTQSSRYLVKRTGEKVFLECVQDMDHENMFWYRQDPGLGLRLIYFSYDVKMKEKGDIPEGYSVSREKKERFSLILESASTNQTSMYLCASSLGDARYEQYFGPGTRLTVT.